This T cell receptor beta chain was observed in a study of Graves' ophthalmopathy and Graves' hyperthyroidism. This clonotype has a count of ten or more. What it binds is unknown. Diagnosis used clinical symptoms, serum thyroxine, TRAb, thyroid ultrasound and orbital computed tomography. PBMCs were isolated from an approximately 10 ml sample of fresh peripheral blood. Broader study findings: In blood, most expanded thyroid clonotypes above 0.001 frequency were also detected.

Amplified TCR beta CDR3 regions were obtained using RNA transcripts as template. An initial RT-PCR round employing HTBI primers preceded a second-round multiplex PCR. From the multiplex PCR reads, TCRdb called clonotypes with MiXCR, one entry per CDR3 protein. Here the sample spans roughly 230,000 distinct CDR3 sequences, 20% to 25% being singletons. The sequence was collected from a woman between 50 and 59 years old with Graves' ophthalmopathy. Sequencing used peripheral blood.

DNA of the CDR3: TGCGCCAGCAGCTTGCCGACAGGCTCTCAAGAGACCCAGTACTTC. The encoded protein is CASSLPTGSQETQYF. The chain combines TRBV5-1 with TRBJ2-5; the D gene is possibly TRBD1 (6 bases). The V end was cut by 1 base, the J end by 2 bases, with 12 bases between. Germline CDR1 reads SGHRS; CDR2 reads YFSETQ. The CDR3 sequence is 15 residues long.